The clone carrying this T cell receptor (beta chain) was seen many times. As yet, its antigen is unknown. TCRdb passed the 5' RACE reads through MiXCR, listing each CDR3 protein once. The repertoire holds 200,000 to 250,000 distinct CDR3 sequences, with about 10% as singletons. The sample comes from a study of T-cell memory formation after mild COVID-19. Findings and caveats of the study: Among CD4+ contracting clones, most were CM and EM, and CD8+ ones EMRA. In pre-infection memory, a portion of responding clones appeared, which suggested that cross-reactive memory joined.

This CDR3 has 12 residues. The V gene lost 4 bases and the J gene lost 2 bases, with 4 bases spanning the gap. Germline CDR1 and CDR2: SGHTA and FQGNSA. This clonotype was sampled from a man younger than 35 who had mild COVID-19 (a few samples of this study predate the infection). Cell type and time point are not known. The sample was PBMCs or a T cell subset sorted from them (not recorded which). This chain connects TRBV7-2 to TRBJ2-3; D is unresolved. In DNA form, the CDR3 reads TGTGCCAGCAGCTATTACACAGATACGCAGTATTTT. Translated: CASSYYTDTQYF.